These 26 T cell receptor beta chains share one sample of origin, sequenced in a study of cytomegalovirus exposure and HLA in healthy donors (TCRdb year 2017). To prepare the library, the immunoSEQ multiplex PCR assay was applied. TCRdb carries this immuneACCESS record with in-frame sequences only. Its versions omit some clonotypes, under half of them owing to an unresolved V gene in the studies checked, with the rest unexplained. In all, the sample holds roughly 120,000 clones, and about 87% of those were seen once. The biggest ten clones account for around 1.9% of the sample. What was sequenced was PBMCs. Every receptor here comes from a young man in good health and CMV-seronegative.

The V gene is TRBV5-1, the J gene TRBJ2-1; 8 nucleotides match TRBD2. The CDR3 is 13 residues long. CDR1 SGHRS and CDR2 YFSETQ come from the germline V gene. With V trimmed by 7 bases and J by 5 bases, 5 bases remained unmatched. This CDR3 reads CASWTSSNNEQFF. The DNA for the CDR3 is TGCGCCAGCTGGACTAGCAGCAACAATGAGCAGTTCTTC.

The chain uses TRBV10-2 and TRBJ1-1, with D tentatively TRBD1 (6 bases). Trimming took off 7 bases at V and 4 bases at J, with 19 bases between the two ends. Germline lookup yields CDR1 WSHSY and CDR2 SAAADI. The CDR3 is made up of 15 amino acids. In DNA form, the CDR3 reads TGCGCCAGCAATGCAATGGGGGCGCGTGGCACTGAAGCTTTCTTT. Its translation is CASNAMGARGTEAFF.

This chain uses TRBV6-1 with TRBJ1-5; 11 bases are a match to TRBD1. Germline V lookup: CDR1 MNHNS, CDR2 SASEGT. This CDR3 is built from 14 residues. Trimming took 10 bases from V and 4 from J; bases not matched to a gene: 6. The CDR3 here is CATRDRGANQPQHF. CDR3 coding DNA: TGTGCCACCCGGGACAGGGGGGCGAATCAGCCCCAGCATTTT.

J is TRBJ1-1 and V is TRBV7-6; weak D call: TRBD1 (5 bases). V lost 4 bases, J lost 1 base, and 13 bases lay in between. The CDR3 has 15 amino acids. CDR1 is SGHVS, CDR2 FNYEAQ, per germline. CDR3 loop: CASSSPGGTNTEAFF. CDR3 in DNA: TGTGCCAGCAGCTCCCCGGGGGGGACGAACACTGAAGCTTTCTTT. Full variable domain (outside the CDR3, taken from reference TRBV7-6 and TRBJ1-1): GAGVSQSPRYKVTKRGQDVALRCDPISGHVSLYWYRQALGQGPEFLTYFNYEAQQDKSGLPNDRFSAERPEGSISTLTIQRTEQRDSAMYRCASSSPGGTNTEAFFGQGTRLTVV.

The genes are TRBV27 and TRBJ2-2, with no clear D. This CDR3 has 15 residues. Per the germline V gene, CDR1 is MNHEY and CDR2 is SMNVEV (reference sequence). With 3 bases removed from V and 11 bases from J, the gap between germline ends came to 19 bases. The CDR3 DNA reads as TGTGCCAGCAGTTTTGACTTAGAACACGTCGGAGAGCTGTTTTTT. It codes for CASSFDLEHVGELFF.

This chain joins TRBV5-1 and TRBJ1-1; tentative D call: TRBD1 (5 bases). This CDR3 contains 14 residues. Germline values: CDR1 SGHRS, CDR2 YFSETQ. Trimming removed 2 bases from V and 4 bases from J, with 12 bases in between. The CDR3 DNA is TGCGCCAGCAGCTTCCCAGGGATTCTCACTGAAGCTTTCTTT. Protein sequence: CASSFPGILTEAFF. Full variable domain (remainder filled in from reference TRBV5-1 and TRBJ1-1): KAGVTQTPRYLIKTRGQQVTLSCSPISGHRSVSWYQQTPGQGLQFLFEYFSETQRNKGNFPGRFSGRQFSNSRSEMNVSTLELGDSALYLCASSFPGILTEAFFGQGTRLTVV.

This clone was seen only once. The V call is TRBV6-4, the J call TRBJ2-3, with D perhaps matching TRBD2 (6 bases). This CDR3 is 15 amino acids long. The V gene lost 0 bases and the J gene lost 5 bases, with 12 bases spanning the gap. CDR1 is MRHNA and CDR2 is SNTAGT in the germline V gene. DNA of the CDR3: TGTGCCAGCAGTGACTCATATATGGGAGGAGATACGCAGTATTTT. This codes for CASSDSYMGGDTQYF.

The chain employs TRBV5-5 and TRBJ1-5; D unclear. V lost 2 bases to trimming and J lost 6 bases, with 12 bases between them. CDR1 is SGHKS, CDR2 YYEKEE, per germline (reference sequence). The CDR3 runs to 14 residues. DNA for the CDR3: TGTGCCAGCAGCTTTACCCAAAAGCTTCAGCCCCAGCATTTT. It is translated as CASSFTQKLQPQHF.

The chain recombines TRBV4-1 with TRBJ2-1; a weak D match, TRBD1 (6 bases). The V end lost 0 bases, the J end lost 4 bases, and 13 bases lay between the germline ends. The germline CDR1 and CDR2 sequences are MGHRA and YSYEKL. The CDR3 loop spans 16 amino acids. CDR3 amino acids: CASSQDGRGRYNEQFF. In nucleotides, the CDR3 is TGCGCCAGCAGCCAAGACGGCAGGGGCAGGTACAATGAGCAGTTCTTC.

This sequence joins TRBV5-5 and TRBJ2-5; 7 nucleotides agree with TRBD1. The CDR3 runs to 14 residues. Germline CDR1 is SGHKS and CDR2 is YYEKEE (reference sequence). The junction had 4 bases not matched to a gene; V was cut back by 3 bases and J by 2 bases. CDR3 in amino acids: CASSSRQGQETQYF. The DNA of the CDR3 is TGTGCCAGCAGCTCAAGACAGGGACAAGAGACCCAGTACTTC.

This chain links TRBV19 with TRBJ1-5; a possible D gene is TRBD1 (5 bases). Between the trimmed V and J ends, which lost 7 bases and 2 bases, there was a span of 9 bases. The germline V gene has CDR1 LNHDA and CDR2 SQIVND (reference sequence). The CDR3 sequence is 13 residues long. The CDR3 nucleotides read TGTGCCAGTACCCTGACAGGCAATCAGCCCCAGCATTTT. Translating gives CASTLTGNQPQHF.

The V call is TRBV5-6, the J call TRBJ2-2, with TRBD1 as a possible D gene (6 bases). V lost 4 bases to trimming and J lost 4 bases, with 17 bases between them. The germline V gene encodes CDR1 SGHDT and CDR2 YYEEEE. The CDR3 is made up of 16 amino acids. The CDR3 is CASSPRLGAGTGELFF. In DNA, the CDR3 is TGTGCCAGCAGCCCCCGCCTGGGGGCAGGCACCGGGGAGCTGTTTTTT.

The rearrangement links TRBV2 to TRBJ2-1; D may be TRBD1 (5 bases). The CDR3 has 14 amino acids. Looked up from germline, CDR1 is SNHLY and CDR2 is FYNNEI. Trimming took 7 bases from V and 0 from J, leaving 10 bases between them. The CDR3: CASKGDSSYNEQFF. CDR3 in DNA: TGTGCCAGCAAAGGCGACAGCTCCTACAATGAGCAGTTCTTC.

The rearrangement links TRBV15 to TRBJ1-5; D is undetermined. This CDR3 is built from 15 residues. V lost 0 bases and J lost 6, with 12 bases in between. Germline CDR1 and CDR2: LNHNV and YYDKDF (reference sequence). CDR3 loop: CATSRDIHSVQPQHF. CDR3 sequence (DNA): TGTGCCACCAGCAGAGATATTCACAGTGTTCAGCCCCAGCATTTT. The whole variable domain, filled in from reference TRBV15 and TRBJ1-5, reads DAMVIQNPRYQVTQFGKPVTLSCSQTLNHNVMYWYQQKSSQAPKLLFHYYDKDFNNEADTPDNFQSRRPNTSFCFLDIRSPGLGDTAMYLCATSRDIHSVQPQHFGDGTRLSIL.

The CDR3 nucleotides read TGTGCCAGCAGTTTAGTTGGGGGGTATCAGCCCCAGCATTTT. It specifies CASSLVGGYQPQHF. The chain is built from TRBV27 and TRBJ1-5, with D perhaps matching TRBD1 (5 bases). This CDR3 is 14 amino acids long. Germline lookup yields CDR1 MNHEY and CDR2 SMNVEV (reference sequence). V was trimmed by 2 bases and J by 5 bases, leaving 10 bases between them.

This chain connects TRBV4-3 to TRBJ2-3, with TRBD1 identical over 7 bases. Germline V lookup: CDR1 LGHNA, CDR2 YSLEER. The length of the CDR3 is 15 residues. J lost 2 bases, V lost 3 bases, and 5 bases had no gene match. The CDR3 is CASSQEQGPTDTQYF. CDR3 bases: TGCGCCAGCAGCCAGGAACAGGGGCCCACAGATACGCAGTATTTT.

The J gene is TRBJ1-1, the V gene TRBV18, with D possibly being TRBD1 (6 bases). The CDR3 sequence is 14 residues long. The germline gives CDR1 KGHSH, CDR2 LQKENI. V gave up 4 bases and J gave up 3 bases, with 12 bases separating them. The CDR3 bases are TGTGCCAGCTCACTACAAAAGGGGGACACTGAAGCTTTCTTT. As protein: CASSLQKGDTEAFF.

This chain connects TRBV9 to TRBJ1-1; 7 bases agree with TRBD1. Germline V gene lookup returns CDR1 SGDLS and CDR2 YYNGEE. CDR3 size: 14 residues. Trimming took 3 bases from V and 5 from J; bases not matched to a gene: 7. This CDR3 is CASSALTGKTEAFF. The CDR3 DNA reads TGTGCCAGCAGCGCATTGACAGGGAAGACTGAAGCTTTCTTT.

V is TRBV28 and J is TRBJ1-1; possibly TRBD1 for D (5 bases). In germline, CDR1 is MDHEN, CDR2 SYDVKM. The CDR3 covers 17 residues. V was shortened by 5 bases and J by 1 base, with 20 bases between the two germline ends. CDR3 loop: CASSAPPGVGSNTEAFF. CDR3 bases: TGTGCCAGCAGTGCCCCCCCGGGGGTTGGATCGAACACTGAAGCTTTCTTT.

The chain combines TRBV7-7 with TRBJ2-2, with 10 bases aligning to TRBD1. V lost 5 bases and J lost 7; bases outside the gene matches: 4. The CDR3 totals 14 residues. The germline V gene has CDR1 SSHAT and CDR2 FNYEAQ (reference sequence). The CDR3 loop is CASSRRTGGGELFF. The CDR3 region has the DNA TGTGCCAGCAGCAGACGGACAGGGGGCGGGGAGCTGTTTTTT. The complete variable domain, with remaining parts taken from reference TRBV7-7 and TRBJ2-2, reads GAGVSQSPRYKVTKRGQDVTLRCDPISSHATLYWYQQALGQGPEFLTYFNYEAQPDKSGLPSDRFSAERPEGSISTLTIQRTEQRDSAMYRCASSRRTGGGELFFGEGSRLTVL.

The CDR3 loop is CASSRLGLVGRGYTF. DNA of the CDR3: TGTGCCAGCAGCCGCTTGGGCTTAGTCGGTCGGGGCTACACCTTC. The rearrangement joins TRBV13 to TRBJ1-2; D unresolved. The germline V gene encodes CDR1 PRHDT and CDR2 FYEKMQ (reference sequence). The CDR3 totals 15 residues. Trimming took 5 bases from V and 8 from J, leaving 21 bases between them.

The rearrangement joins TRBV9 to TRBJ2-1; 9 bases align to TRBD1. The length of the CDR3 is 19 residues. Germline CDR1 reads SGDLS; CDR2 reads YYNGEE. J lost 5 bases, V lost 3 bases, and 18 bases had no gene match. DNA for the CDR3: TGTGCCAGCAGCGCGGAACAGGGGGCTGCCACCCGCGTAGACAATGAGCAGTTCTTC. Protein product: CASSAEQGAATRVDNEQFF.

The rearrangement uses TRBV28 and TRBJ1-1, with a possible D match to TRBD1 (5 bases). In germline, CDR1 is MDHEN, CDR2 SYDVKM. The V end lost 2 bases, the J end lost 2 bases, and 15 bases lay between the germline ends. This CDR3 is built from 16 residues. The CDR3 reads CASSLAGMGDNTEAFF. The CDR3 bases are TGTGCCAGCAGTTTAGCGGGGATGGGGGATAACACTGAAGCTTTCTTT.

The genes are TRBV6-4 and TRBJ1-5, with D maybe TRBD1 (5 bases). With 3 bases removed from V and 3 bases from J, the gap between germline ends came to 6 bases. Germline-derived CDR1 and CDR2 are MRHNA and SNTAGT. This CDR3 region has 13 residues. CDR3 in DNA: TGTGCCAGCAGTGAACAGGTCAATCAGCCCCAGCATTTT. Residues: CASSEQVNQPQHF.

This clone was seen once. This rearrangement joins TRBV28 to TRBJ2-7; 14 bases align to TRBD2. With 6 bases clipped from V and 3 bases from J, the junction kept 4 bases outside the gene matches. The germline CDR1 and CDR2 sequences are MDHEN and SYDVKM. CDR3 length: 15 amino acids. The CDR3 region is CASRPGLAGGYEQYF. The CDR3 nucleotides are TGTGCCAGCAGGCCCGGACTAGCGGGGGGCTACGAGCAGTACTTC.

The rearrangement uses TRBV4-3 and TRBJ2-7, with 7 bases that match TRBD1. The CDR3 is 14 amino acids. Germline CDR1 and CDR2: LGHNA and YSLEER. J was trimmed by 4 bases and V by 3 bases; bases with no gene match: 6. This CDR3 reads CASSHATGAYEQYF. CDR3 sequence (DNA): TGCGCCAGCAGCCATGCTACAGGGGCATACGAGCAGTACTTC.